The clone carrying this T cell receptor beta chain has more than one count but fewer than ten. No antigen is known for it. The length of the CDR3 is 15 residues. Looked up from germline, CDR1 is MNHEY and CDR2 is SMNVEV (reference sequence). V lost 10 bases and J lost 1, with 18 bases in between. For TCR beta, libraries came from quantitative 5'-RACE with molecular barcodes. TCRdb reprocessed the 5' RACE reads with MiXCR, giving one entry per CDR3 protein. Seen here are some 63,000 distinct CDR3 sequences, 6.2% observed once, and the top ten hold 5%. This specimen belongs to a study of CD8 T cells in ankylosing spondylitis. The study, taken as a whole, reports: Seemingly characteristic of ankylosing spondylitis blood was a TCR beta motif consisting of several highly homologous variants. Some of the motif variants had earlier been found in reactive arthritis patients' fluid and blood.

This chain links TRBV27 with TRBJ2-3; D not resolved. The receptor was derived from a male donor with ankylosing spondylitis. The specimen was synovial fluid, either unsorted or a sorted T cell fraction (not recorded which). The CDR3 DNA is TGTGCCACCCGTTCCAAGGCTGGGGGCACAGATACGCAGTATTTT. Translated: CATRSKAGGTDTQYF.